Sequencing of this T cell receptor beta chain was carried out in a study of blood T cell repertoires in COVID-19. Deletions cut 3 bases from V and 7 bases from J, with 10 bases between. The CDR3 loop spans 14 amino acids. Germline V gives CDR1 MGHRA, CDR2 YSYEKL. Sequenced by immunoSEQ multiplex PCR; TCRdb stores in-frame clones only, minus some. The data hold 65,000 to 75,000 clones, with roughly 87% observed a single time. The source of this sequence is an elderly woman with active or convalescent COVID-19. The chain is built from TRBV4-1 and TRBJ1-6; the D is unclear. Sequencing input: peripheral blood. The CDR3 sequence is CASSQQAHNSPLHF. The CDR3 region has the DNA TGCGCCAGCAGCCAGCAGGCGCACAATTCACCCCTCCACTTT.